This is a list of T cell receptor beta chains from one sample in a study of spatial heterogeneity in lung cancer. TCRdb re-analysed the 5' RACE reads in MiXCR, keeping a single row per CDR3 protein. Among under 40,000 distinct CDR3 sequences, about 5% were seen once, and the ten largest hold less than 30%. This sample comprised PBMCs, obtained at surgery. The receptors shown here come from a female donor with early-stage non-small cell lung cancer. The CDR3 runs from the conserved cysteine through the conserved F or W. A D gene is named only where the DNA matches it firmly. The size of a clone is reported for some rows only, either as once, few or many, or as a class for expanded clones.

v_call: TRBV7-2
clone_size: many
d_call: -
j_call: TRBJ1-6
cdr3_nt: TGTGCCAGCAGCTTAATATCGAGCTCACCCCTCCACTTT
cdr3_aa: CASSLISSSPLHF

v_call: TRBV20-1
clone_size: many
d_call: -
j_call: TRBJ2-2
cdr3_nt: TGCAGTGCTAGAGTGGGGGACTTACCCACCGGGGAGCTGTTTTTT
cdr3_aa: CSARVGDLPTGELFF

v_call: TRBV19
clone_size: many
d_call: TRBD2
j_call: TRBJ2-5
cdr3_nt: TGTGCCAGTAGTATGACTAGCGGGGCCCGAGAGACCCAGTACTTC
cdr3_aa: CASSMTSGARETQYF

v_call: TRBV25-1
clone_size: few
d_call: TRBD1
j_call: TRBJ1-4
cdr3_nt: TGTGCCAGCAGTGAATCGGACAGGGGGAGGGAAAAACTGTTTTTT
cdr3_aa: CASSESDRGREKLFF

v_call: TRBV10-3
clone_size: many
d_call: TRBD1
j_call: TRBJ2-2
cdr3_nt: TGTGCCAGCCAGGACAGGGCCGGGGAGCTGTTTTTT
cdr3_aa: CASQDRAGELFF

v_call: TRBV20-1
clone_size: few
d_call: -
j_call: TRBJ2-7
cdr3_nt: TGCAGTGCCCCTGCCCTCAGGGACTACGAGCAGTACTTC
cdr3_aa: CSAPALRDYEQYF

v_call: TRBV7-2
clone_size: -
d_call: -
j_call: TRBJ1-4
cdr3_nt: TGTGCCAGCAGCTCGGGACTGAGTAATGAAAAACTGTTTTTT
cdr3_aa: CASSSGLSNEKLFF

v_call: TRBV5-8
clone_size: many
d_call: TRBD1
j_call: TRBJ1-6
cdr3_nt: TGTGCCAGCAGGCAAGACAGGGCCTCTTCACCCCTCCACTTT
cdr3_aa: CASRQDRASSPLHF

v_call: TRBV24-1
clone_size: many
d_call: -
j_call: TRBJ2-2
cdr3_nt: TGTGCCACCAGTGAGACCAGCCCCACCGGGGAGCTGTTTTTT
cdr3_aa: CATSETSPTGELFF

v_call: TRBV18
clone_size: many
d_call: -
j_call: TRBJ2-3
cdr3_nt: TGTGCCAGCTCACCTAGTGGCAAAGATACGCAGTATTTT
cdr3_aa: CASSPSGKDTQYF

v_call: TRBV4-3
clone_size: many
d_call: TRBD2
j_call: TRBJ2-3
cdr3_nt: TGCGCCAGCAGCCAAAACCCTACGGGGGGGACAGATACGCAGTATTTT
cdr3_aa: CASSQNPTGGTDTQYF

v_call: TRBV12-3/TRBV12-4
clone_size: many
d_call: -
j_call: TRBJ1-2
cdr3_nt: TGTGCCAGCAGTTTGCTGAAGGGCTATGGCTACACCTTC
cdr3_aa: CASSLLKGYGYTF

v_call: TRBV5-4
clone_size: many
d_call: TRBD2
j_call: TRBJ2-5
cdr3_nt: TGTGCCAGCAGCGACCCGGGACTAGCGTTAAAGACCCAGTACTTC
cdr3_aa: CASSDPGLALKTQYF

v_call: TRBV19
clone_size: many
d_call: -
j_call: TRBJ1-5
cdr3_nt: TGTGCCAGTACCTTAGACACCACCAGTAATCTATATAGCAATCAGCCCCAGCATTTT
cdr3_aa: CASTLDTTSNLYSNQPQHF

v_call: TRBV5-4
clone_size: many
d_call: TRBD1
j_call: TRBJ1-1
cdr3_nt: TGTGCCAGCAGCTTAGGGACAGGGTGGAACACTGAAGCTTTCTTT
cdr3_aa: CASSLGTGWNTEAFF

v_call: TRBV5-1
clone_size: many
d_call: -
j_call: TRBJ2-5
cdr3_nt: TGCGCCAGCAGCTTGGGACTAGTAGAGACCCAGTACTTC
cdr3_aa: CASSLGLVETQYF

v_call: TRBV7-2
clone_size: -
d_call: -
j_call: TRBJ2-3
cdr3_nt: TGTGCCAGCAGCTTAGGGGTTAGCGTCACAGATACGCAGTATTTT
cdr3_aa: CASSLGVSVTDTQYF

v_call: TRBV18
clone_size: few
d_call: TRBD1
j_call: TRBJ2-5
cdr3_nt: TGTGCCAGCTCACCACCCCGGGACAGGAGGTTGGAGACCCAGTACTTC
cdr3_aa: CASSPPRDRRLETQYF

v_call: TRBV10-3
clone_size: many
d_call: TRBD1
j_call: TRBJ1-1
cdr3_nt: TGTGCCATCAGTAGGACAGGGGGACTGAACACTGAAGCTTTCTTT
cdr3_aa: CAISRTGGLNTEAFF

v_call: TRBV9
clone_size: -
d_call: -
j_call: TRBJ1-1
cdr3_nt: TGTGCCAGCAGCGCCGGCCTCCAATCGAGGGCCACTGAAGCTTTCTTT
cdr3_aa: CASSAGLQSRATEAFF

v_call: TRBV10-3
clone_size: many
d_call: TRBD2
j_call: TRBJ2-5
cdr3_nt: TGTGCCATCAGCGGCCCGCTAGCGGGGGGGCTCCTCGGCGAGACCCAGTACTTC
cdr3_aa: CAISGPLAGGLLGETQYF

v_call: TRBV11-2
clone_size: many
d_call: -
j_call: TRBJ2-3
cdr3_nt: TGTGCCAGCAGCTTTGATCCCAGGACGGCGACAGATACGCAGTATTTT
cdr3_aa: CASSFDPRTATDTQYF

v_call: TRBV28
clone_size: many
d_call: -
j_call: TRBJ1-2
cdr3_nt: TGTGCCAGCAAACCGAGGAGCGTAGCCAGGGCGAATGGCTACACCTTC
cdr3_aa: CASKPRSVARANGYTF

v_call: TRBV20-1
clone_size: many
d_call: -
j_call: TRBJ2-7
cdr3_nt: TGCAGTGCTAGCTTTGGGACCCAAACAGAGCAGTACTTC
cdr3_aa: CSASFGTQTEQYF

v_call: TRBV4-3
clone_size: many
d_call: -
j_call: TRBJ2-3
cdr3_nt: TGCGCCAGCAGCCCGGGCCGGTTTGAAGATACGCAGTATTTT
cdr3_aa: CASSPGRFEDTQYF

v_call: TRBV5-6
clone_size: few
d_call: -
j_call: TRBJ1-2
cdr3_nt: TGTGCCAGCAGCTTGTCAAGGAGCTATGGCTACACCTTC
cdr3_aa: CASSLSRSYGYTF

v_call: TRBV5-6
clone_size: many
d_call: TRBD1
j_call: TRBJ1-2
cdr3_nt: TGTGCCAGCAGCCCGACGGGACAGGGTGGTTATGGCTACACCTTC
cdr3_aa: CASSPTGQGGYGYTF

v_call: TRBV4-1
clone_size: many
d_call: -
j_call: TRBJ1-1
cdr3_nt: TGCGCCAGCAGACTAGCTCTTGGGGACACTGAAGCTTTCTTT
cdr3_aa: CASRLALGDTEAFF

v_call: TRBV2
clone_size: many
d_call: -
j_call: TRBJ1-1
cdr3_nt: TGTGCCAGCAGTGTTTATGGGCTCGGAACTGAAGCTTTCTTT
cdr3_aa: CASSVYGLGTEAFF

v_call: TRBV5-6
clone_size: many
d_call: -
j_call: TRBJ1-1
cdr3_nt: TGTGCCAGCAGCTTGTATGACAGAAACACTGAAGCTTTCTTT
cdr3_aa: CASSLYDRNTEAFF

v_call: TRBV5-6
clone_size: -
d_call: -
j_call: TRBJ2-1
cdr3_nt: TGTGCCAGCAGCTTGGGTGGGCAGGGAACCTACAATGAGCAGTTCTTC
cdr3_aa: CASSLGGQGTYNEQFF

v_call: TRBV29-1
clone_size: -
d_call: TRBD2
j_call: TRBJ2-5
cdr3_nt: TGCAGCGTTCAAGCTCCCGGACTAGCGGGGGGACCGATCCAAGAGACCCAGTACTTC
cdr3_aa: CSVQAPGLAGGPIQETQYF

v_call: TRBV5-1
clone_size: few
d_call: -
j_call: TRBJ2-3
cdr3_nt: TGCGCCAGCAGCTTGGCCGCCGGGGGAACTACAGATACGCAGTATTTT
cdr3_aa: CASSLAAGGTTDTQYF

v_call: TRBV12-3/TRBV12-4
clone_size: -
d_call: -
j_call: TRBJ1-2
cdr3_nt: TGTGCCAGCACCCCCTGGATGGGCTATGGCTACACCTTC
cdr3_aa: CASTPWMGYGYTF

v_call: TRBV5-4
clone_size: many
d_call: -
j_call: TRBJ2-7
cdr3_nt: TGTGCCACCGCCCCCGGGACCCTAAACCACGAGCAGTACTTC
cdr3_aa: CATAPGTLNHEQYF

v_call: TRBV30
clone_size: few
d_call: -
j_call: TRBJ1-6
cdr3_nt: TGTGCCTGGAGTGCTAATAATTCACCCCTCCACTTT
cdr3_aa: CAWSANNSPLHF

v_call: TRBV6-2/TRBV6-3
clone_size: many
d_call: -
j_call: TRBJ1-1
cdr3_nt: TGTGCCAGCAGCCCTAGTCTGGGGGGAGGCACTGAAGCTTTCTTT
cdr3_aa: CASSPSLGGGTEAFF

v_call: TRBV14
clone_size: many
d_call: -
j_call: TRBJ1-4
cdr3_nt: TGTGCCAGCAGCCACTCCGGCCCGGGAGAAAAACTGTTTTTT
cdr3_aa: CASSHSGPGEKLFF

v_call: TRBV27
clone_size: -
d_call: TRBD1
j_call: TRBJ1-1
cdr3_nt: TGTGCCAGCAAACAGGACAGGGAGAACACTGAAGCTTTCTTT
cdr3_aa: CASKQDRENTEAFF

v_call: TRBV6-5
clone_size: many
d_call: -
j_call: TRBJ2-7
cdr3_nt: TGTGCCAGCAGTCTGACAGGGAGGCCATACGAGCAGTACTTC
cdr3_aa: CASSLTGRPYEQYF

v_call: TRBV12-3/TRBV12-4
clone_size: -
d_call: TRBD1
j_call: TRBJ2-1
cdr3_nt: TGTGCCAGCAGCCATTTCTCCGGGACAGGGTCCAATGAGCAGTTCTTC
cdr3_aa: CASSHFSGTGSNEQFF

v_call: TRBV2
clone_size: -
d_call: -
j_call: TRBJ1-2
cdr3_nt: TGTGCCAGCAGTGGGGAATTGTATGGCTACACCTTC
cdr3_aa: CASSGELYGYTF

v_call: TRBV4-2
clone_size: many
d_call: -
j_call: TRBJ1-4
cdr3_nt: TGTGCCAGCAGCCAAATTGGGGGGCTTAGTGAAAAACTGTTTTTT
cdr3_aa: CASSQIGGLSEKLFF

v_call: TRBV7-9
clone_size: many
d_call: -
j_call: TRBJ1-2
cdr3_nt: TGTGCCAGCAGCTTACAGGAGGTGCCCCCGTACACCTTC
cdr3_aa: CASSLQEVPPYTF

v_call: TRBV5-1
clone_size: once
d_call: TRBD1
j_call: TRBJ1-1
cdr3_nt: TGCACCAGCAGCTTCCCTGAGGGAGGGGGCAGGACTGAAGCTTTCTTT
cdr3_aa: CTSSFPEGGGRTEAFF

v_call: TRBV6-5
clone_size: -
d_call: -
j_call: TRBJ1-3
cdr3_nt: TGTGCCAGCAGTTACCAGGCTAGCTCTGGAAACACCATATATTTT
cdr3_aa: CASSYQASSGNTIYF

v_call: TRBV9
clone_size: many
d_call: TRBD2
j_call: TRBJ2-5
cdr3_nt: TGTGCCAGCAGCGGAGGGACTAGCGGCCCCCAAGAGACCCAGTACTTC
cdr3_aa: CASSGGTSGPQETQYF

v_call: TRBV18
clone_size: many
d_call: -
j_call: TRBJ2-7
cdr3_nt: TGTGCCAGCTCACCAGGAATCGGGGCGACCTCCTACGAGCAGTACTTC
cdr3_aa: CASSPGIGATSYEQYF

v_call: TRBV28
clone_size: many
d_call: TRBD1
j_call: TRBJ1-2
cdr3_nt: TGTGCCAGCGGGCGTGAGGGACAGGGTAATGGCTACACCTTC
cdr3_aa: CASGREGQGNGYTF

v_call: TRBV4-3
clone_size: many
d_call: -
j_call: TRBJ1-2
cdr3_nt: TGCGCCAGCAGCCAAGCGGTGACCTATGGCTACACCTTC
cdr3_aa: CASSQAVTYGYTF

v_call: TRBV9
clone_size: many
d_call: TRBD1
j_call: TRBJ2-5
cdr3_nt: TGTGCCAGCAGCACTCGACAGGGGGCGATGGAGACCCAGTACTTC
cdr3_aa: CASSTRQGAMETQYF

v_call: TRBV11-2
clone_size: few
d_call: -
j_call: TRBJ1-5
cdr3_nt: TGTGCCAGCAGCCCCACGAGCGGGGGTCAGCCCCAGCATTTT
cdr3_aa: CASSPTSGGQPQHF

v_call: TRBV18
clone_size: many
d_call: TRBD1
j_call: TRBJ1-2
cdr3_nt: TGTGCCAGCTCACCAACGCAGGACAGGGGATACGGCGGCTACACCTTC
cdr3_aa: CASSPTQDRGYGGYTF

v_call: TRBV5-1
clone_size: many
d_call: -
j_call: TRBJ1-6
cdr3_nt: TGCGCCAGCAGCTTGGGCTCGGGAGGTAATTCACCCCTCCACTTT
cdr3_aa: CASSLGSGGNSPLHF

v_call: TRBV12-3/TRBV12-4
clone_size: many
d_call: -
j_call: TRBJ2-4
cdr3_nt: TGTGCCAGCGCGCAGGGAAAAAACATTCAGTACTTC
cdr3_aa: CASAQGKNIQYF

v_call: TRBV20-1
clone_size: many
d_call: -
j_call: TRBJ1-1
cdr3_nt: TGCAGTGCCAGAGACATCGACCTAGTTATTAACACTGAAGCTTTCTTT
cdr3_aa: CSARDIDLVINTEAFF

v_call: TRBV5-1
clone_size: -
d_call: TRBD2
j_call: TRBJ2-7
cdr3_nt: TGCGCCAGCAGCCAGGTCGGCAGGGAGGGCTCCTACGAGCAGTACTTC
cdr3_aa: CASSQVGREGSYEQYF